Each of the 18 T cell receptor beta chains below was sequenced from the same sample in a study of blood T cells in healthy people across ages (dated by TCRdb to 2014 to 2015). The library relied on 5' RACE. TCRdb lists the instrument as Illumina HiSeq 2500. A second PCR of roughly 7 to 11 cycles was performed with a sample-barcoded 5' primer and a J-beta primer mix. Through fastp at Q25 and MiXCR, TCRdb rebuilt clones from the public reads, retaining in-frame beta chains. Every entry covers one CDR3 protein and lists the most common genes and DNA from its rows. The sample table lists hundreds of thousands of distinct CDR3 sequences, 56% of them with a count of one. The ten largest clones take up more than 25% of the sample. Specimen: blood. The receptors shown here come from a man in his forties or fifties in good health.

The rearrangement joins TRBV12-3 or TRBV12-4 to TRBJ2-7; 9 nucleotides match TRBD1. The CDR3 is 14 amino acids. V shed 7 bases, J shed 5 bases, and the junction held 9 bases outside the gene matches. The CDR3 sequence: CASTPTGGRDEQYF. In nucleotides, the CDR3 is TGTGCCAGCACCCCGACAGGGGGTCGGGACGAGCAGTACTTC.

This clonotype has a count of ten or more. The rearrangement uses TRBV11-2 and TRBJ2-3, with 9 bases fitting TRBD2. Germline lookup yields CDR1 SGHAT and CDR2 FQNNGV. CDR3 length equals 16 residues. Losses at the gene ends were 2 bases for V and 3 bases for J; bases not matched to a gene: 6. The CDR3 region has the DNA TGTGCCAGCAGCTTAATGGGACTAGCAGGGACAGATACGCAGTATTTT. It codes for CASSLMGLAGTDTQYF. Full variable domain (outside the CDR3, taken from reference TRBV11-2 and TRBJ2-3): EAGVAQSPRYKIIEKRQSVAFWCNPISGHATLYWYQQILGQGPKLLIQFQNNGVVDDSQLPKDRFSAERLKGVDSTLKIQPAKLEDSAVYLCASSLMGLAGTDTQYFGPGTRLTVL.

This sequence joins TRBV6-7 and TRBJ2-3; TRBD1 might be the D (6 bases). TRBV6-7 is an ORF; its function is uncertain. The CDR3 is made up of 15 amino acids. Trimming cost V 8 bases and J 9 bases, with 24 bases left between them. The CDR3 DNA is TGTGCCAGCCTTGGACAGTCCCTACATGGATGCACGCAGTATTTT. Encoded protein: CASLGQSLHGCTQYF.

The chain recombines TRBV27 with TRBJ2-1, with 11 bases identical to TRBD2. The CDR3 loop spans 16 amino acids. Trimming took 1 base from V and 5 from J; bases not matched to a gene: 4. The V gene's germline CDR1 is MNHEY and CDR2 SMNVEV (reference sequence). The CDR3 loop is CASSLLTSGGHNEQFF. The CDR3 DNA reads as TGTGCCAGCAGTTTATTAACTAGCGGGGGTCACAATGAGCAGTTCTTC.

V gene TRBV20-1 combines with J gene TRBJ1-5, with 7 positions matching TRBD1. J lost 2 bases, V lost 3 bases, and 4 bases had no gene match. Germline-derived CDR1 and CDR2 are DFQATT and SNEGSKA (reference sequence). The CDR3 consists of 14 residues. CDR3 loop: CSASSGQGNQPQHF. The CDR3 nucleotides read TGCAGTGCTAGTAGCGGACAGGGCAATCAGCCCCAGCATTTT.

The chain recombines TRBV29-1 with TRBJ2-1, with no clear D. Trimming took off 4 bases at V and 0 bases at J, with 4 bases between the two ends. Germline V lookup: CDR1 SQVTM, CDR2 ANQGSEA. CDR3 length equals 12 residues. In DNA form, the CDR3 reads TGCAGCGTTGCCCCCTCCTACAATGAGCAGTTCTTC. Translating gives CSVAPSYNEQFF.

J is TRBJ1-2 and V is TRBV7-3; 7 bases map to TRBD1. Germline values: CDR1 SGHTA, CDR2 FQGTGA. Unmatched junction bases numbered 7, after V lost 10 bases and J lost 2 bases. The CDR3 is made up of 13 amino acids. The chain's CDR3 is CATADRLNYGYTF. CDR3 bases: TGTGCCACCGCGGACAGGTTGAACTATGGCTACACCTTC.

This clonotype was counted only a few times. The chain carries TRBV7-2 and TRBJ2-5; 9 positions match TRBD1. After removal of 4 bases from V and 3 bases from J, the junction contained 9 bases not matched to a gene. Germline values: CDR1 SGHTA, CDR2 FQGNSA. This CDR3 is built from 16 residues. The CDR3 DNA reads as TGTGCCAGCAGCTCAGAGGCTTGGACAGGGGAAGAGACCCAGTACTTC. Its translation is CASSSEAWTGEETQYF. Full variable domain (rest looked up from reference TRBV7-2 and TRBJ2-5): GAGVSQSPSNKVTEKGKDVELRCDPISGHTALYWYRQSLGQGLEFLIYFQGNSAPDKSGLPSDRFSAERTGGSVSTLTIQRTQQEDSAVYLCASSSEAWTGEETQYFGPGTRLLVL.

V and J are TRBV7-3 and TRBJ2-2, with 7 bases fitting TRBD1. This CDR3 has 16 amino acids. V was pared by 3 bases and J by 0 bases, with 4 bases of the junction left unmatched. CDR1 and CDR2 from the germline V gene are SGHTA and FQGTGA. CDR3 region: CASSFPGQTNTGELFF. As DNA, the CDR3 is TGTGCCAGCAGCTTCCCGGGACAGACGAACACCGGGGAGCTGTTTTTT.

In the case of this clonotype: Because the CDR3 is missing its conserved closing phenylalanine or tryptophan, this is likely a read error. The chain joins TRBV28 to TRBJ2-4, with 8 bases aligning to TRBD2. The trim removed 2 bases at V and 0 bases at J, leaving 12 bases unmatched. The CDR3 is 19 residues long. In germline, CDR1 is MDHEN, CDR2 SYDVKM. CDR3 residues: CASSLGWSGSAQAKNIQYI. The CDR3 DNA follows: TGTGCCAGCAGTTTAGGGTGGAGCGGGAGCGCCCAAGCCAAAAACATTCAGTACATC.

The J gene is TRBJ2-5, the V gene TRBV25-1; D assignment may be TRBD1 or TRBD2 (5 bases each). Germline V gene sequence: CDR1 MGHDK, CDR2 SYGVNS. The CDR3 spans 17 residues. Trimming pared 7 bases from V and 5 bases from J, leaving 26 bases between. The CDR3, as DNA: TGTGCCAGCACCTTATCTGGGACCCAAGGTGTGTTGGAGACCCAGTACTTC. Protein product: CASTLSGTQGVLETQYF.

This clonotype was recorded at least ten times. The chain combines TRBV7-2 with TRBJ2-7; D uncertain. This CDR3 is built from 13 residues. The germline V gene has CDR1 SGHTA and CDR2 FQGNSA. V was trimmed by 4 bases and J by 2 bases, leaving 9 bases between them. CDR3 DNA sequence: TGTGCCAGCAGCTCGAACCCCACCTACGAGCAGTACTTC. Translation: CASSSNPTYEQYF. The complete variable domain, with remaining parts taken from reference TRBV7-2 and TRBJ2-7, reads GAGVSQSPSNKVTEKGKDVELRCDPISGHTALYWYRQSLGQGLEFLIYFQGNSAPDKSGLPSDRFSAERTGGSVSTLTIQRTQQEDSAVYLCASSSNPTYEQYFGPGTRLTVT.

The CDR3 nucleotides read TGCAGTGCTAGAGACAATAACCGGGGTTACAATGAGCAGTTCTTC. It translates to CSARDNNRGYNEQFF. This chain connects TRBV20-1 to TRBJ2-1; perhaps TRBD2 as D (5 bases). Trimming took off 0 bases at V and 4 bases at J, with 13 bases between the two ends. Per germline, CDR1 DFQATT and CDR2 SNEGSKA (reference sequence). This CDR3 has 15 amino acids.

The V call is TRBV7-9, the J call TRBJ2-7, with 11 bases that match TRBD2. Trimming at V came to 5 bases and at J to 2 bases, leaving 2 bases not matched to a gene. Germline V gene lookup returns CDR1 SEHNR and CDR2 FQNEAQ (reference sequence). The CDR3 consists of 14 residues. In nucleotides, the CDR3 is TGTGCCAGCAGCACTAGCGGGAGACCCTACGAGCAGTACTTC. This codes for CASSTSGRPYEQYF.

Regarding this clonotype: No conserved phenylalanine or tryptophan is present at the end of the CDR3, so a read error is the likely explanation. In DNA form, the CDR3 reads TGTGCCAGCAGAACGGACTTTAACACCGGGGAGCTGTTTGTT. Translated: CASRTDFNTGELFV. V and J are TRBV7-2 and TRBJ2-2, with D maybe TRBD2 (5 bases). The CDR3 consists of 14 residues. The germline CDR1 and CDR2 sequences are SGHTA and FQGNSA. V lost 6 bases, J lost 2 bases, and 10 bases lay in between.

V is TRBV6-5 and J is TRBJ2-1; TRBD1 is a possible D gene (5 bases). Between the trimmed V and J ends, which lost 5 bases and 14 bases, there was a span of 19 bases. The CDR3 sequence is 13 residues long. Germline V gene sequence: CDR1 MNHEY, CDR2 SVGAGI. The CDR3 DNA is TGTGCCAGCAGTACCCCTCGGGCACAGGAGAAGTTCTTC. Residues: CASSTPRAQEKFF.

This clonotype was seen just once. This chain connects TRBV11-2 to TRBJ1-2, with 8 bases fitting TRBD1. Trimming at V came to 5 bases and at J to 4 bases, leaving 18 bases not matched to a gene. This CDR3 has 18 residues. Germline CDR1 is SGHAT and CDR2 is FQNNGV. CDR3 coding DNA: TGTGCCAGCAGCCTAATCCAGGGGGCGAGGGCGAAATTCTATGGCTACACCTTC. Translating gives CASSLIQGARAKFYGYTF.

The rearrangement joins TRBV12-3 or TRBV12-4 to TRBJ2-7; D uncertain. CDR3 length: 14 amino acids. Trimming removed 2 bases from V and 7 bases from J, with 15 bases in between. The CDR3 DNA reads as TGTGCCAGCAGTTTAAGCTCGAGGAGATGGGAGCAGTACTTC. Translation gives CASSLSSRRWEQYF.